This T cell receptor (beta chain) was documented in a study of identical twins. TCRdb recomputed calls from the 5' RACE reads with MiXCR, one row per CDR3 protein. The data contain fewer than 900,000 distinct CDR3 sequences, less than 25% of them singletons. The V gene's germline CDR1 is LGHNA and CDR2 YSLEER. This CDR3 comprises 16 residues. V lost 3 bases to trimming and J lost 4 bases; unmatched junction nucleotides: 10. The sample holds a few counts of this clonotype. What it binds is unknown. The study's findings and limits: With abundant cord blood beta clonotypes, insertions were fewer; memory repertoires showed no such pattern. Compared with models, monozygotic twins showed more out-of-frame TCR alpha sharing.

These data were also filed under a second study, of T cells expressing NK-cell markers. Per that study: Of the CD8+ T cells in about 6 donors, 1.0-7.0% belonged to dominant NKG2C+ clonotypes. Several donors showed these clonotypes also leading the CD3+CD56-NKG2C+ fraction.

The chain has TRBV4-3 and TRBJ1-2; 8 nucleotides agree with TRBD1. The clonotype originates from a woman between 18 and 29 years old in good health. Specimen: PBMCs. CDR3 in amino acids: CASSQTAGGAGYGYTF. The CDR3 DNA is TGCGCCAGCAGCCAGACTGCAGGGGGCGCTGGCTATGGCTACACCTTC.